This T cell receptor (beta chain) was recorded in a study of graft-versus-host responses after intestinal transplantation. Germline V CDR1 and CDR2: MNHEY, SVGAGI. The V and J ends lost 0 bases and 4 bases respectively, with 9 bases between them. CDR3 length: 14 amino acids. Overall study results and limits: The marrow of recipients harbored GvH clones, and ileum or blood showed some of them first. Graft-versus-host to host-versus-graft clonal ratios in allografts were high in patients with graft-donor T cell macrochimerism.

Generated by immunoSEQ multiplex PCR, the TCRdb table keeps only in-frame clones and is missing some. The sample consists of 40,000 or so clones, over 90% of them appearing once. Notes on this clone: Antigen: not known.

The V call is TRBV6-5, the J call TRBJ1-1; TRBD1 is a possible D gene (5 bases). The input for sequencing was unstimulated CD8+ T cells sorted from spleen or lymph node cells, taken before transplant. This clonotype originated in a human donor who was the organ donor for an intestinal transplant. CDR3 in DNA: TGTGCCAGCAGTTACTCGTCAGGGACCACTGAAGCTTTCTTT. Translation gives CASSYSSGTTEAFF.